This T cell receptor (beta chain) originates from a study of blood T cell repertoires in COVID-19. Across the whole study: The cDNA or gDNA used as material had been derived from T cells, B-cell-depleted T cells, or PBMCs.

Clones were read by immunoSEQ multiplex PCR, and TCRdb kept only the in-frame ones, dropping some. The sample contains approximately 50,000 clones, roughly nine tenths of which appear only once. Germline CDR1 and CDR2: SGHTS and YDEGEE. The CDR3 totals 17 residues. V lost 4 bases to trimming and J lost 0 bases, with 17 bases between them. Specimen: peripheral blood. J is TRBJ1-5 and V is TRBV5-8, with D tentatively TRBD1 (6 bases). This clonotype was obtained from a human donor in a cohort sampled during active COVID-19. The CDR3 nucleotides are TGTGCCAGCAGCCCTACAGGGATTGGCTATAGCAATCAGCCCCAGCATTTT. This codes for CASSPTGIGYSNQPQHF. Full variable domain (rest looked up from reference TRBV5-8 and TRBJ1-5): EAGVTQSPTHLIKTRGQQATLRCSPISGHTSVYWYQQALGLGLQFLLWYDEGEERNRGNFPPRFSGRQFPNYSSELNVNALELEDSALYLCASSPTGIGYSNQPQHFGDGTRLSIL.